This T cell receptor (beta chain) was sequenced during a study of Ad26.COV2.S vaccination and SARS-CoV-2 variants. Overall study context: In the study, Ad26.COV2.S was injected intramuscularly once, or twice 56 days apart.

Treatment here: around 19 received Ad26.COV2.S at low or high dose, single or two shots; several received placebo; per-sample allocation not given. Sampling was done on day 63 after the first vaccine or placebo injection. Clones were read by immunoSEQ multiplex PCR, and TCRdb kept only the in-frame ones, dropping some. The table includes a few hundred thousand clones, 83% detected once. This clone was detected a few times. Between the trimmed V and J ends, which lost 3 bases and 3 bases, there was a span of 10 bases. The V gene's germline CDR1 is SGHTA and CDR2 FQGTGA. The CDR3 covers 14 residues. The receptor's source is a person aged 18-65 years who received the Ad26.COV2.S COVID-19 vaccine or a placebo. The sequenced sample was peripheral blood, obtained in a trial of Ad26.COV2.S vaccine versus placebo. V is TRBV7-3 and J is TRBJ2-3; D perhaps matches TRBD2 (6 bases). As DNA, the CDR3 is TGTGCCAGCAGCTTGGGGACTCCGACAGATACGCAGTATTTT. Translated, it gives CASSLGTPTDTQYF.